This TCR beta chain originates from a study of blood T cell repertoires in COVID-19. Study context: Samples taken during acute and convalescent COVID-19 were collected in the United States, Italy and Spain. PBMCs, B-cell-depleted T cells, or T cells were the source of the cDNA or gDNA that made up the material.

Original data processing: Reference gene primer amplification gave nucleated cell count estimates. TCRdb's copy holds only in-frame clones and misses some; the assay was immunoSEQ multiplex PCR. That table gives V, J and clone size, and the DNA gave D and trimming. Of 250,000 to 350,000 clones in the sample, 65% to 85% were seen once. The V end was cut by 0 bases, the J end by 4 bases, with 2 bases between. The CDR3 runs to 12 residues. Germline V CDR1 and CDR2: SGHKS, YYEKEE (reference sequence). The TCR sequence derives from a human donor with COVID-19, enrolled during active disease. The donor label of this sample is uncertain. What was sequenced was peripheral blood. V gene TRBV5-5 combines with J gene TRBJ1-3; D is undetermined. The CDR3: CASSLAGNTIYF. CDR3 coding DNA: TGTGCCAGCAGCTTGGCGGGAAACACCATATATTTT. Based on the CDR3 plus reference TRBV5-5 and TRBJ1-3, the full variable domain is DAGVTQSPTHLIKTRGQQVTLRCSPISGHKSVSWYQQVLGQGPQFIFQYYEKEERGRGNFPDRFSARQFPNYSSELNVNALLLGDSALYLCASSLAGNTIYFGEGSWLTVV.